The rows below give T cell receptor beta chains drawn from one sample of a study of T cell responses to AZD1222 COVID-19 vaccine. The table came from immunoSEQ multiplex PCR; TCRdb's copy has only in-frame clones and leaves some out. The sample records some 86,000 clones, 75% to 85% being singletons. This specimen was peripheral blood, taken on day 0 of AZD1222 vaccination. The receptors originated from an adult in good health. The CDR3 runs from the conserved cysteine through the conserved F or W. Fields, in order: CDR3 DNA, CDR3 protein, clone size, D gene, J gene, V gene. D genes are given only for firm matches. The listing skips clone size in some rows; elsewhere it reads once, few, many or a size class.

TGTGCCTGGAGTGCACAGGGGTACGAGCAGTACTTC,CAWSAQGYEQYF,-,TRBD1,TRBJ2-7,TRBV30
TGTGCCAGCAGCCGGGACAGGTTCTTTGGCTACACCTTC,CASSRDRFFGYTF,-,TRBD1,TRBJ1-2,TRBV3-1/TRBV3-2
TGTGCCACCAGCAGAGATAGGGGTCGGGAGCAGTACTTC,CATSRDRGREQYF,-,-,TRBJ2-7,TRBV15
TGCGCCAGCAGGGAAAGTCTTAATCAGCCCCAGCATTTT,CASRESLNQPQHF,-,-,TRBJ1-5,TRBV10-2
TGTGCCAGCAGTGTCCGCCGGGGCCAGGCCAAAAACATTCAGTACTTC,CASSVRRGQAKNIQYF,-,-,TRBJ2-4,TRBV6-1
TGTGCCAGCAGCCGCGGACAGGGCTCCTACAATGAGCAGTTCTTC,CASSRGQGSYNEQFF,-,TRBD1,TRBJ2-1,TRBV11-3
TGCGCCAGCAGCTCCCGCGGGTCCTCCTACGAGCAGTACTTC,CASSSRGSSYEQYF,-,-,TRBJ2-7,TRBV5-1
TGTGCCAGCAGTTTAGAGCCCCAGCATTTT,CASSLEPQHF,-,-,TRBJ1-5,TRBV27
TGCGCCAGCAGCTTGGGCTTCACAGATACGCAGTATTTT,CASSLGFTDTQYF,-,-,TRBJ2-3,TRBV5-1
TGCGCCAGCAGCTCGGGACTAGGACAGGGGGGATGGGAACTCGAGCAGTACTTC,CASSSGLGQGGWELEQYF,few,TRBD1,TRBJ2-7,TRBV5-1
TGTGCCAGCAGTGAAGTGGGAGACAGGGGGTATCAGTTCTTC,CASSEVGDRGYQFF,-,TRBD1,TRBJ2-1,TRBV2
TGCGCCAGCAGCCGGGACACCTCTAATTCACCCCTCCACTTT,CASSRDTSNSPLHF,-,-,TRBJ1-6,TRBV5-1
TGTGCCAGCTCAGCTACAGGGGGCGCGGACTATGGCTACACCTTC,CASSATGGADYGYTF,-,TRBD1,TRBJ1-2,TRBV18
TGTGCCAGCAGTGGAGCGGGGGGGCTTAACACCGGGGAGCTGTTTTTT,CASSGAGGLNTGELFF,-,TRBD2,TRBJ2-2,TRBV2
TGTGCCAGCAGCTTAATGGCAGGGGCCCGCACTGAAGCTTTCTTT,CASSLMAGARTEAFF,-,-,TRBJ1-1,TRBV13
TGTGCCAGCAGTTCGCAGGGCTCCTATAATTCACCCCTCCACTTT,CASSSQGSYNSPLHF,-,-,TRBJ1-6,TRBV27
TGTGCCAGCAGCCCCATGCAGGGGAGCAATCAGCCCCAGCATTTT,CASSPMQGSNQPQHF,-,-,TRBJ1-5,TRBV3-1/TRBV3-2
TGTGCCAGCAGCCAAGTACTGAACACTGAAGCTTTCTTT,CASSQVLNTEAFF,-,-,TRBJ1-1,TRBV3-1/TRBV3-2